This T cell receptor (beta chain) derives from a study of Ad26.COV2.S vaccination and SARS-CoV-2 variants. At the level of the study: Dosing was one shot or two shots 56 days apart. Study-wide findings and caveats: Measurements of TCR breadth and depth may have given underestimates of the total T cell responses. Across vaccine and placebo recipients, the breadth of non-spike TCRs was similar.

Treatment defined: 19 received Ad26.COV2.S at low or high dose, single or two shots; a few received placebo; per-sample allocation not given. The investigators took samples on day 63 after the first vaccine or placebo injection. V shed 10 bases and J shed 10 bases, with 17 bases lying between them. Per germline, CDR1 ENHRY and CDR2 SYGVKD. This CDR3 comprises 13 residues. The protocol was immunoSEQ multiplex PCR, while the TCRdb copy is restricted to in-frame clones and leaves out a portion. Of 300,000 to 500,000 clones listed, around nine tenths are singletons. This clone has a handful of counts. The antigen remains undetermined.

The chain uses TRBV10-3 and TRBJ1-6, with a possible D match to TRBD1 (6 bases). The sequences come from peripheral blood, collected in a trial of Ad26.COV2.S vaccine versus placebo. The receptor was isolated from a person aged 18 to 65 who received the Ad26.COV2.S COVID-19 vaccine or a placebo. CDR3 bases: TGTGCCACCGAGGGGGGAGGTGACTCACCCCTCCACTTT. Protein: CATEGGGDSPLHF.